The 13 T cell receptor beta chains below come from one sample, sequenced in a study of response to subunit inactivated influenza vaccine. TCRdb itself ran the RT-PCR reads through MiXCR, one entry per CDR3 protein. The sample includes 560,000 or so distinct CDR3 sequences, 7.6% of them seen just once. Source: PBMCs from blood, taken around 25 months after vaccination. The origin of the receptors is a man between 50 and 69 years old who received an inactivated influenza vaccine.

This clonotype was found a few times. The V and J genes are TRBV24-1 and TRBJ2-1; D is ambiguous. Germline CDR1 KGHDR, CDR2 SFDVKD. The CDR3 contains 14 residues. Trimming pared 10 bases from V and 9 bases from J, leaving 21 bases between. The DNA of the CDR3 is TGTGCCACAGGAACCGGGCCGCCGAGAGGTGAGCAGTTCTTC. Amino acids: CATGTGPPRGEQFF.

CDR3 sequence reads: CASSLVGVDRKRYNEQFF. As DNA, the CDR3 is TGTGCCAGCAGCTTAGTTGGGGTGGACAGGAAGAGATACAATGAGCAGTTCTTC. The chain uses TRBV11-2 and TRBJ2-1; 7 bases are shared with TRBD1. Germline CDR1 reads SGHAT; CDR2 reads FQNNGV. There are 18 residues in the CDR3. The V and J ends lost 1 base and 4 bases, in that order; junction bases with no gene match: 13.

CDR3 residues: CASSPQEGQKSNQPQHF. The CDR3 nucleotides are TGTGCCAGCAGCCCCCAAGAGGGACAGAAGAGCAATCAGCCCCAGCATTTT. The chain links TRBV21-1 to TRBJ1-5; the DNA was not compared with TRBD1, the D call given in the table. TRBV21-1 counts as a pseudogene. CDR3 length equals 17 residues.

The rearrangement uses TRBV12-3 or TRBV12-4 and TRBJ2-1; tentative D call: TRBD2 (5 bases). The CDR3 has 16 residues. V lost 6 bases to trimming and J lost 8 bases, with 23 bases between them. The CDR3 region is CASSRRTLMIGDEQFF. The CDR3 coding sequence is TGTGCCAGCAGCCGCCGGACCCTGATGATCGGGGATGAGCAGTTCTTC.

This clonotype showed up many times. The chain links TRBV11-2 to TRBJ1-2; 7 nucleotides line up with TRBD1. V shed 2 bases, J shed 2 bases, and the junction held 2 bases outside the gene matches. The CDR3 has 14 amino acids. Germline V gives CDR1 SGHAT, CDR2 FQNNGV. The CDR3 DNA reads TGTGCCAGCAGCTTACTGGGACAGAACTATGGCTACACCTTC. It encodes CASSLLGQNYGYTF.

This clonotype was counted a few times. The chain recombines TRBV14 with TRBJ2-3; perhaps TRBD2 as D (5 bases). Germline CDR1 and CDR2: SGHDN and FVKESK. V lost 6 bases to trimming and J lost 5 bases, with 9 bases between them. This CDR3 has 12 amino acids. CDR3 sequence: CASRSSGDTQYF. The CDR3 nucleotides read TGTGCCAGCAGGAGCAGCGGAGATACGCAGTATTTT.

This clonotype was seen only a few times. DNA of the CDR3: TGTGCCAGCAGCATCTCGGGGGCTAACTATGGCTACACCTTC. Amino acid sequence: CASSISGANYGYTF. J is TRBJ1-2 and V is TRBV7-9, with D perhaps TRBD1 (5 bases). V was trimmed by 5 bases and J by 0 bases, leaving 10 bases between them. There are 14 residues in the CDR3. CDR1 SEHNR and CDR2 FQNEAQ come from the germline V gene (reference sequence).

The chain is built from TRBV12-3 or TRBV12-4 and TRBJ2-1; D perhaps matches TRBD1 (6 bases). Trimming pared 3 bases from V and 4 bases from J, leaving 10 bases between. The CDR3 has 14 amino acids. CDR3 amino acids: CASSFTGRYNEQFF. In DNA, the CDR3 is TGTGCCAGCAGTTTCACAGGGAGATACAATGAGCAGTTCTTC.

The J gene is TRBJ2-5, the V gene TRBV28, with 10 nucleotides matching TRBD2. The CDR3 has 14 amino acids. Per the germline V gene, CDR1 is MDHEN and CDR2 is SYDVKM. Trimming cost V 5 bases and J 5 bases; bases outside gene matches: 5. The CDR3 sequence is CASSKAGGPETQYF. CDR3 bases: TGTGCCAGCAGTAAAGCGGGGGGGCCGGAGACCCAGTACTTC.

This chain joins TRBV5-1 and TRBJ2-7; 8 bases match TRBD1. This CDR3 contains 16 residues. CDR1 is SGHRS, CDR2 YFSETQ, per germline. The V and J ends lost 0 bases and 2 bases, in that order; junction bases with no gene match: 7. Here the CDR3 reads CASSLAVTGGTYEQYF. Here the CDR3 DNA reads TGCGCCAGCAGCTTGGCCGTAACAGGGGGAACCTACGAGCAGTACTTC.

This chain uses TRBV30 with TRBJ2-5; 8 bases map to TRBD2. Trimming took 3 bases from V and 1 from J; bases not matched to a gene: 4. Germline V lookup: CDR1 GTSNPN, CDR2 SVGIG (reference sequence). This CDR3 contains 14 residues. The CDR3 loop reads CAWSTGGPQETQYF. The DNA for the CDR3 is TGTGCCTGGAGCACGGGGGGGCCCCAAGAGACCCAGTACTTC.

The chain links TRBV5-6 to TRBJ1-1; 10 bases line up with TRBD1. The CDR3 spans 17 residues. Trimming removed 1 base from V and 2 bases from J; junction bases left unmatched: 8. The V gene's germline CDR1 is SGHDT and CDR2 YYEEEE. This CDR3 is CASSLLGTGAKNTEAFF. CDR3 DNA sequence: TGTGCCAGCAGCTTGCTTGGGACAGGGGCCAAAAACACTGAAGCTTTCTTT.

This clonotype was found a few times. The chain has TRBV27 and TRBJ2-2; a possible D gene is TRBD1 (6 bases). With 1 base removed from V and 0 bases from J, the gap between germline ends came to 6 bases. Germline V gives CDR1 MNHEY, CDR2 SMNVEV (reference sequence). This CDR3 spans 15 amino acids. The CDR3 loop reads CASSLYRANTGELFF. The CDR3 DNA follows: TGTGCCAGCAGTTTATACAGGGCGAACACCGGGGAGCTGTTTTTT.